These T cell receptor beta chains were read from a single sample in a study of blood T cell repertoires in COVID-19. Assay used: immunoSEQ multiplex PCR; TCRdb lists only in-frame clones, some missing. This sample carries roughly 260,000 clones, around 89% of them seen once, and the ten largest clones take approximately 4%. Sample: peripheral blood. These receptors were collected from a middle-aged woman with acute or convalescent COVID-19. The CDR3 runs from the conserved cysteine through the conserved F or W. D genes are given only for firm matches. Size is omitted from some rows. Given values are once, few, many or a class for expanded clones.

d_call: .
v_call: TRBV19
j_call: TRBJ1-2
clone_size: .
cdr3_nt: TGTGCCAGTAGTCCCGCCTTGGGCAGGAACGGCTACACCTTC
cdr3_aa: CASSPALGRNGYTF

d_call: .
v_call: TRBV5-1
j_call: TRBJ1-2
clone_size: .
cdr3_nt: TGCGCCAGCAGCAAGGACAGCCGGGGTGACTATGGCTACACCTTC
cdr3_aa: CASSKDSRGDYGYTF

d_call: TRBD1
v_call: TRBV6-1
j_call: TRBJ1-5
clone_size: .
cdr3_nt: TGTGCCAGCAGTGATCCGGGAACAACAGGGGGCAATCAGCCCCAGCATTTT
cdr3_aa: CASSDPGTTGGNQPQHF

d_call: .
v_call: TRBV2
j_call: TRBJ2-2
clone_size: .
cdr3_nt: TGTGCCAGCAGGCCCGGCGGGCGGGGGCGAGCCACCGGGGAGCTGTTTTTT
cdr3_aa: CASRPGGRGRATGELFF

d_call: .
v_call: TRBV27
j_call: TRBJ1-2
clone_size: .
cdr3_nt: TGTGCCAGCAGTTTTTCGGGAGCTTGGTATGGCTACACCTTC
cdr3_aa: CASSFSGAWYGYTF

d_call: .
v_call: TRBV18
j_call: TRBJ1-1
clone_size: .
cdr3_nt: TGTGCCAGCTCACCAGGAGGGGCGGACACTGAAGCTTTCTTT
cdr3_aa: CASSPGGADTEAFF

d_call: TRBD2
v_call: TRBV5-5
j_call: TRBJ2-2
clone_size: .
cdr3_nt: TGTGCCAGCAGCTTGGAACTAGCGGGGATTACCACCGGGGAGCTGTTTTTT
cdr3_aa: CASSLELAGITTGELFF

d_call: .
v_call: TRBV29-1
j_call: TRBJ1-5
clone_size: .
cdr3_nt: TGCAGCGTGGGGGAGGGTTATAGCAATCAGCCCCAGCATTTT
cdr3_aa: CSVGEGYSNQPQHF

d_call: .
v_call: TRBV2
j_call: TRBJ1-2
clone_size: .
cdr3_nt: TGTGCCAGCAGGGCACAGGAGAACTATGGCTACACCTTC
cdr3_aa: CASRAQENYGYTF

d_call: .
v_call: TRBV11-2
j_call: TRBJ2-1
clone_size: .
cdr3_nt: TGTGCCAGCAGCCCGTTTAGAATAAGCTCCTACAATGAGCAGTTCTTC
cdr3_aa: CASSPFRISSYNEQFF

d_call: TRBD2
v_call: TRBV5-1
j_call: TRBJ2-3
clone_size: .
cdr3_nt: TGCGCCAGCAGCCTAACTAGCGGGGGGATCACAGATACGCAGTATTTT
cdr3_aa: CASSLTSGGITDTQYF

d_call: .
v_call: TRBV27
j_call: TRBJ2-6
clone_size: .
cdr3_nt: TGTGCCAGCAGTCCTCTAGCGGGGGCCAACGTCCTGACTTTC
cdr3_aa: CASSPLAGANVLTF

d_call: TRBD1
v_call: TRBV4-1
j_call: TRBJ1-6
clone_size: few
cdr3_nt: TGCGCCAGCAGCCGGACTGGGACAGCCTATAATTCACCCCTCCACTTT
cdr3_aa: CASSRTGTAYNSPLHF

d_call: TRBD1
v_call: TRBV5-1
j_call: TRBJ1-2
clone_size: .
cdr3_nt: TGCGCCAGCAGCATCTCAACAGGGGGCGAAGGCTACACCTTC
cdr3_aa: CASSISTGGEGYTF

d_call: TRBD1
v_call: TRBV9
j_call: TRBJ1-2
clone_size: once
cdr3_nt: TGTGCCAGCAGTCTCACAGGGGACGGCTATGGCTACACCTTC
cdr3_aa: CASSLTGDGYGYTF

d_call: .
v_call: TRBV2
j_call: TRBJ1-5
clone_size: .
cdr3_nt: TGTGCCAGCAGTGAATCACAGTATAACCAGCCCCAGCATTTT
cdr3_aa: CASSESQYNQPQHF

d_call: .
v_call: TRBV5-6
j_call: TRBJ1-2
clone_size: .
cdr3_nt: TGTGCCAGCAGCCAAGGGGGTGGCTACACCTTC
cdr3_aa: CASSQGGGYTF

d_call: .
v_call: TRBV6-5
j_call: TRBJ1-2
clone_size: .
cdr3_nt: TGTGCCAGCGGTACAGGCTTACTCTATGGCTACACCTTC
cdr3_aa: CASGTGLLYGYTF

d_call: TRBD1
v_call: TRBV6-5
j_call: TRBJ1-2
clone_size: .
cdr3_nt: TGTGCCAGCAGTCGGGACCTCACAGGGGTTAATGGCTACACCTTC
cdr3_aa: CASSRDLTGVNGYTF

d_call: .
v_call: TRBV5-1
j_call: TRBJ1-1
clone_size: .
cdr3_nt: TGCGCCAGCAGCTTGGCCGAGGGTACTGAAGCTTTCTTT
cdr3_aa: CASSLAEGTEAFF

d_call: .
v_call: TRBV30
j_call: TRBJ1-2
clone_size: .
cdr3_nt: TGTGCCTCTGGGGGCTTTGGCTACACCTTC
cdr3_aa: CASGGFGYTF

d_call: TRBD1
v_call: TRBV24-1
j_call: TRBJ1-5
clone_size: once
cdr3_nt: TGTGCCACCAGTGAAACAGGGGCTTTGAGCAATCAGCCCCAGCATTTT
cdr3_aa: CATSETGALSNQPQHF

d_call: TRBD1
v_call: TRBV4-1
j_call: TRBJ1-2
clone_size: .
cdr3_nt: TGCGCCCGCAGCCGGCCGGACAGGGAGGGAAACTATGGCTACACCTTC
cdr3_aa: CARSRPDREGNYGYTF

d_call: .
v_call: TRBV4-1
j_call: TRBJ1-1
clone_size: few
cdr3_nt: TGCGCCAGCAGCCAAGTTGGACAGAACACTGAAGCTTTCTTT
cdr3_aa: CASSQVGQNTEAFF

d_call: TRBD1
v_call: TRBV5-6
j_call: TRBJ1-3
clone_size: .
cdr3_nt: TGTGCCAGCAGCCGCTTGACAGGGGGCTCCGGAAACACCATATATTTT
cdr3_aa: CASSRLTGGSGNTIYF

d_call: .
v_call: TRBV2
j_call: TRBJ1-4
clone_size: once
cdr3_nt: TGTGCCAGCAACCGCGACAGGAATGAAAAACTGTTTTTT
cdr3_aa: CASNRDRNEKLFF

d_call: .
v_call: TRBV18
j_call: TRBJ1-3
clone_size: .
cdr3_nt: TGTGCCAGCTCACTAACCGGGGACTTCTCTGGAAACACCATATATTTT
cdr3_aa: CASSLTGDFSGNTIYF

d_call: TRBD1
v_call: TRBV30
j_call: TRBJ1-5
clone_size: .
cdr3_nt: TGTGCCTGGAGCAACCGGGACAGGGAGCCCCAGCATTTT
cdr3_aa: CAWSNRDREPQHF

d_call: .
v_call: TRBV2
j_call: TRBJ1-5
clone_size: .
cdr3_nt: TGTGCCAGCGTCCAGGGCGTGAATCAGCCCCAGCATTTT
cdr3_aa: CASVQGVNQPQHF

d_call: TRBD1
v_call: TRBV29-1
j_call: TRBJ1-2
clone_size: .
cdr3_nt: TGCAGCGTACCAGGGGGCGCCGACTATGGCTACACCTTC
cdr3_aa: CSVPGGADYGYTF

d_call: .
v_call: TRBV6-2/TRBV6-3
j_call: TRBJ1-2
clone_size: .
cdr3_nt: TGTGCCAGCAGCGGGAGGGCCCTCTTTAGCTATGGCTACACCTTC
cdr3_aa: CASSGRALFSYGYTF

d_call: .
v_call: TRBV9
j_call: TRBJ1-2
clone_size: .
cdr3_nt: TGTGCCAGCAGCACCACTGGGGGCAGGGGAACCTATGGCTACACCTTC
cdr3_aa: CASSTTGGRGTYGYTF